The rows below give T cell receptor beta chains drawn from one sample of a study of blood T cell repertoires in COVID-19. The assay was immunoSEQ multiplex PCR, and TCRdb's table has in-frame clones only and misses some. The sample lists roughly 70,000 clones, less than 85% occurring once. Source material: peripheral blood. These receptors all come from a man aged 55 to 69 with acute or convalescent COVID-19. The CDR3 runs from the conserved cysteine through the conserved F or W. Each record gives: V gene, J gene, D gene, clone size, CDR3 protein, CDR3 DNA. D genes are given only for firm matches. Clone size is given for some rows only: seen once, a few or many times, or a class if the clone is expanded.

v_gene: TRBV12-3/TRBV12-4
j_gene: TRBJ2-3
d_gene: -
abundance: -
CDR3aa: CASSLVDTQYF
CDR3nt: TGTGCCAGCAGCCTAGTAGATACGCAGTATTTT

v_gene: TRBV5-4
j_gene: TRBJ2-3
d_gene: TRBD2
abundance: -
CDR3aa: CASSARGLAGGYTQYF
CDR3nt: TGTGCCAGCAGCGCTCGAGGATTAGCGGGGGGCTATACGCAGTATTTT

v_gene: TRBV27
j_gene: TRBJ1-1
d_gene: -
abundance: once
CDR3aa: CASSLRGEAEAFF
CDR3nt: TGTGCCAGCAGTTTGAGAGGGGAGGCTGAAGCTTTCTTT

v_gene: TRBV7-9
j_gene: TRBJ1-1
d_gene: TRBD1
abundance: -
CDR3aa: CASSVPGQGTTEAFF
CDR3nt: TGTGCCAGCAGCGTACCGGGACAGGGGACCACTGAAGCTTTCTTT

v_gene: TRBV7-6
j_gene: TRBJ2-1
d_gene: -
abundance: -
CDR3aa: CASSLASLAESYNEQFF
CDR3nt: TGTGCCAGCAGCTTAGCGTCACTAGCTGAATCCTACAATGAGCAGTTCTTC

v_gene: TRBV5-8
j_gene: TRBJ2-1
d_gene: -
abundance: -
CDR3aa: CASTPVGSSYNEQFF
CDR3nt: TGTGCCAGCACCCCCGTGGGCTCGTCCTACAATGAGCAGTTCTTC

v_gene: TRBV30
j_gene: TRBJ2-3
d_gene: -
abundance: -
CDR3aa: CAWINGGTDTQYF
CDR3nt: TGTGCCTGGATAAACGGGGGCACAGATACGCAGTATTTT

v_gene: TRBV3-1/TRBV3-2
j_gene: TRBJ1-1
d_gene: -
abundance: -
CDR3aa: CASSPRGTEAFF
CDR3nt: TGTGCCAGCAGCCCCCGGGGCACTGAAGCTTTCTTT

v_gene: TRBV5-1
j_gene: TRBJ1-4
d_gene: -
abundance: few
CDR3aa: CASSLGFRESNEKLFF
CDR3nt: TGCGCCAGCAGCTTGGGGTTCAGGGAATCTAATGAAAAACTGTTTTTT

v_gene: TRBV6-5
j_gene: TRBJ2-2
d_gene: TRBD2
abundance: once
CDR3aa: CASSYSVGRKTGELFF
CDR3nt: TGTGCCAGCAGTTACTCGGTCGGGAGGAAGACCGGGGAGCTGTTTTTT

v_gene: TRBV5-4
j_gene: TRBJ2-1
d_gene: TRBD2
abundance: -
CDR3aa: CASSYGLAGENEQFF
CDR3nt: TGTGCCAGCAGCTACGGACTAGCGGGGGAGAATGAGCAGTTCTTC

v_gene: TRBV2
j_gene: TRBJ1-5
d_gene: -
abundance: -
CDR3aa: CASTGIQVNQPQHF
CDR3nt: TGTGCCAGCACCGGCATACAGGTAAATCAGCCCCAGCATTTT

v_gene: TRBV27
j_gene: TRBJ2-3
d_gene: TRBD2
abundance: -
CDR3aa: CASSSPGLAGEVPDTQYF
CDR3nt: TGTGCCAGCAGTTCGCCGGGACTAGCGGGAGAGGTCCCAGATACGCAGTATTTT

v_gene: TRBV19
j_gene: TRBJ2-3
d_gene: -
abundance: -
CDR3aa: CASTGAYSTDTQYF
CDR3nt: TGTGCCAGTACAGGGGCCTATAGCACAGATACGCAGTATTTT

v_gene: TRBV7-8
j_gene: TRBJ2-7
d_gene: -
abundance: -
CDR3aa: CASSLVGELHEQYF
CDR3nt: TGTGCCAGCAGCTTAGTAGGGGAATTGCACGAGCAGTACTTC

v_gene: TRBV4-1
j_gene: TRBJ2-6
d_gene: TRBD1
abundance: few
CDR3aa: CASSQRTGGFGANVLTF
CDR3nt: TGCGCCAGCAGCCAAAGAACAGGGGGCTTTGGGGCCAACGTCCTGACTTTC

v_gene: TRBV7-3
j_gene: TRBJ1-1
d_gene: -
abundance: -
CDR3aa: CASSFTGGTEAFF
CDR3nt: TGTGCCAGCAGCTTTACGGGGGGGACTGAAGCTTTCTTT

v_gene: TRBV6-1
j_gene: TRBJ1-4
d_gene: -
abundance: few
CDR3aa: CASSEYQTATNEKLFF
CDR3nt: TGTGCCAGCAGTGAATACCAGACTGCAACTAATGAAAAACTGTTTTTT

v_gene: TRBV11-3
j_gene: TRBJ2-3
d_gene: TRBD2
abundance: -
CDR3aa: CASSLGGGAAGTDTQYF
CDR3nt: TGTGCCAGCAGCTTAGGCGGGGGGGCGGCGGGCACAGATACGCAGTATTTT

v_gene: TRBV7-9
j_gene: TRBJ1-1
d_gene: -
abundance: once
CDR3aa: CASSQTGNTEAFF
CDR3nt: TGTGCCAGCAGCCAGACGGGGAACACTGAAGCTTTCTTT

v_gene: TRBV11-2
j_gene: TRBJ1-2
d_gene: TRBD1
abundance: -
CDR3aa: CASSTQTGGHYGYTF
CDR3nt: TGTGCCAGCAGCACCCAGACAGGGGGCCACTATGGCTACACCTTC

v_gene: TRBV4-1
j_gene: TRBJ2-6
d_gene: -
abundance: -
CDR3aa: CASSLSSANVLTF
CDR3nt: TGCGCCAGCAGCCTGTCCTCGGCCAACGTCCTGACTTTC

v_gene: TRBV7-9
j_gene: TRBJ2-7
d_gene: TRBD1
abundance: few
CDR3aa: CASSRGQGANYEQYF
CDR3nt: TGTGCCAGCAGCAGAGGACAGGGGGCTAACTACGAGCAGTACTTC

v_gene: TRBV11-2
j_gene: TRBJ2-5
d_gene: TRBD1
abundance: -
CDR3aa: CASSQSWTGQETQYF
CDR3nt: TGTGCCAGCAGCCAGTCATGGACAGGGCAAGAGACCCAGTACTTC

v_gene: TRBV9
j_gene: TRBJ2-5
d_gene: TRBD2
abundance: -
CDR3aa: CASSVRRGGQETQYF
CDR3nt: TGTGCCAGCAGCGTACGGCGGGGGGGTCAAGAGACCCAGTACTTC

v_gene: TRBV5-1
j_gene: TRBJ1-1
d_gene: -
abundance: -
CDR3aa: CASSAQQGSSSEAFF
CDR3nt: TGCGCCAGCAGCGCTCAACAGGGATCTAGTAGTGAAGCTTTCTTT

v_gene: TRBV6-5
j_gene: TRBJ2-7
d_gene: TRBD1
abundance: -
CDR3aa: CASSWGQGTGEQYF
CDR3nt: TGTGCCAGCAGTTGGGGACAGGGAACGGGGGAGCAGTACTTC

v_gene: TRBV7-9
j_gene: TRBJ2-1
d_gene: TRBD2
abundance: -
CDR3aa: CASSETSGGYNEQFF
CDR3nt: TGTGCCAGCAGCGAGACTAGCGGGGGATACAATGAGCAGTTCTTC